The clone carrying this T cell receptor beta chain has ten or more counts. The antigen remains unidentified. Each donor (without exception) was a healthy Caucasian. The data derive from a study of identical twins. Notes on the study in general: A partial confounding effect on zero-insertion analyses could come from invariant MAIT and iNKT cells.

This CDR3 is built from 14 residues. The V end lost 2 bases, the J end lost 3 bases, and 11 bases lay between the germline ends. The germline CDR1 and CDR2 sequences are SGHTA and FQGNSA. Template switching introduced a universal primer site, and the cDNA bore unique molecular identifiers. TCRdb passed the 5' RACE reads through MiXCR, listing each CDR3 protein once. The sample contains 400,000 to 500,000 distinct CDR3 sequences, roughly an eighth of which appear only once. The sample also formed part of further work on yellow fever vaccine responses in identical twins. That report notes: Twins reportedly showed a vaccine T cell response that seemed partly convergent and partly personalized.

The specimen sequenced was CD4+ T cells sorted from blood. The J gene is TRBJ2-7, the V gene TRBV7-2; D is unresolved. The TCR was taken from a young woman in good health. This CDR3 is CASSLKDGFYEQYF. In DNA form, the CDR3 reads TGTGCCAGCAGCTTAAAAGACGGTTTCTACGAGCAGTACTTC.